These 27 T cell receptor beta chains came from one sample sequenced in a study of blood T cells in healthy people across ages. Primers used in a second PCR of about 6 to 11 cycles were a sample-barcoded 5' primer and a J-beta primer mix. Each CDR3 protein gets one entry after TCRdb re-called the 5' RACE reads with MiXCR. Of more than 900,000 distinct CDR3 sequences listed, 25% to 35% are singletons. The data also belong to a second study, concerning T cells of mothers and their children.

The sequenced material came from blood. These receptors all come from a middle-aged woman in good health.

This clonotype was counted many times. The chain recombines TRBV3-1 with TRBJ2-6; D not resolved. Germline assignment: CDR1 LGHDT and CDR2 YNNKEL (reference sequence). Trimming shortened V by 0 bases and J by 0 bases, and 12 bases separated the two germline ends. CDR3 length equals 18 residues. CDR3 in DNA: TGTGCCAGCAGCCAAGATCGGTCCAGTGCCTCTGGGGCCAACGTCCTGACTTTC. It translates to CASSQDRSSASGANVLTF.

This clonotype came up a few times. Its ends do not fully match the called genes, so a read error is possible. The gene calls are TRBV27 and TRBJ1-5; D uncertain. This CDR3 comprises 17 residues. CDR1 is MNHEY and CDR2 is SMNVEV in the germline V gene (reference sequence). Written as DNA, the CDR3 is TGCGCCAGCAGTTTATGGGGATCCCGTAATAGCAATCAGCCCCAGCATTTT. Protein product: CASSLWGSRNSNQPQHF.

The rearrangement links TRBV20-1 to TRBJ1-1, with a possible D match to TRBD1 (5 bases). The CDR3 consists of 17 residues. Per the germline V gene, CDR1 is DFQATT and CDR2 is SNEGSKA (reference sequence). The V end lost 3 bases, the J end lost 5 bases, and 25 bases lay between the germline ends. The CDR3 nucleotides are TGCAGTGCTAGTGGGGCCAGGGCCCGGCCTGGGGGGACTGAAGCTTTCTTT. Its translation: CSASGARARPGGTEAFF.

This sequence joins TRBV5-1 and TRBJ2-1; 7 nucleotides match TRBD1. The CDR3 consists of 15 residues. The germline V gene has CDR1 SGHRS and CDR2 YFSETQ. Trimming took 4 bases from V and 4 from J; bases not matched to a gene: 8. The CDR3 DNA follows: TGCGCCAGCAGCCGCCGGACAGGTTCATACAATGAGCAGTTCTTC. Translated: CASSRRTGSYNEQFF.

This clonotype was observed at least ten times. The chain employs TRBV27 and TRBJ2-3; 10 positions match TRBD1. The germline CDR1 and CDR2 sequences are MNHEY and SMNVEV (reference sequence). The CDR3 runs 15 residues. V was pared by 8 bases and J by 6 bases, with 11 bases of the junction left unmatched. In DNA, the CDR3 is TGTGCCAGCGTAGGGACAGGGGAAGGATCTGATACGCAGTATTTT. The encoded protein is CASVGTGEGSDTQYF.

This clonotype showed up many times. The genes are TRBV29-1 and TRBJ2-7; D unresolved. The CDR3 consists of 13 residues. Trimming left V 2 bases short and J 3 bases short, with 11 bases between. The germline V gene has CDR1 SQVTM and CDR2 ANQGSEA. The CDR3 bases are TGCAGCGTTGAATCCAAACAAGACTACGAGCAGTACTTC. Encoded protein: CSVESKQDYEQYF.

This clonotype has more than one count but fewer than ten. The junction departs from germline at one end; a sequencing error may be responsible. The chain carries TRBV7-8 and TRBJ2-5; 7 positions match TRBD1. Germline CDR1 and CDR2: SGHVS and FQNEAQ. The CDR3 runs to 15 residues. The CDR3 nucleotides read TGTACCAGCAGCTTATTCGGGGTACAGGGGGAGACCCAGTACTTC. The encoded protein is CTSSLFGVQGETQYF.

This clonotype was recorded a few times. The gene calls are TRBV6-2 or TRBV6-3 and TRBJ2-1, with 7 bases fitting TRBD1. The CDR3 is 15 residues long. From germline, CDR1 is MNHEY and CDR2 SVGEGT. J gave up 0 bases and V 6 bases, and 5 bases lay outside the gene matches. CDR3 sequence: CASRPQGSSYNEQFF. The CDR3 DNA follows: TGTGCCAGCAGGCCACAGGGGAGCTCCTACAATGAGCAGTTCTTC.

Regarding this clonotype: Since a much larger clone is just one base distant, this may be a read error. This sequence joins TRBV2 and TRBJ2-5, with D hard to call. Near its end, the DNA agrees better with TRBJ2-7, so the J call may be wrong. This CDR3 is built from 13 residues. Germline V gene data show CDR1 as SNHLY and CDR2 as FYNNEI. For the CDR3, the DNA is TGTGCCGGCAGCGTGACGAACTCCTACGAGCAGTACTTC. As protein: CAGSVTNSYEQYF.

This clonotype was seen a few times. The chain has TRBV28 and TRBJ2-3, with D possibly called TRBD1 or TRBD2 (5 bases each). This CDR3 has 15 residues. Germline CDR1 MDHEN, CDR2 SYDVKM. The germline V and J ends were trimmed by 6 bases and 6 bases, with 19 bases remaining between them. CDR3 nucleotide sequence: TGTGCCAGCAGGGGGGAGCAGGCCGGCTCCGATACGCAGTATTTT. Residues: CASRGEQAGSDTQYF.

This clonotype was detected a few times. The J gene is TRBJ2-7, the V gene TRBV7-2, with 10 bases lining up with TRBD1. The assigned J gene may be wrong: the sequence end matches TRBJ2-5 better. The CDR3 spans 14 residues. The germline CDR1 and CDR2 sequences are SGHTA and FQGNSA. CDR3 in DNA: TGTGCCAGCAGAGTGACAGGGGGCTCCGAGACCCAGTACTTC. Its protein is CASRVTGGSETQYF.

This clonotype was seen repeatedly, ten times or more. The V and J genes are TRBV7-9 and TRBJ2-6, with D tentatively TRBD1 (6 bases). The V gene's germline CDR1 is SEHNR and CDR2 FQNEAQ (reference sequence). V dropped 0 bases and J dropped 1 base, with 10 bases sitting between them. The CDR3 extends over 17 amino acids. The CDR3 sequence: CASSLARTVSGANVLTF. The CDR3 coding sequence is TGTGCCAGCAGCTTAGCCCGGACAGTATCTGGGGCCAACGTCCTGACTTTC.

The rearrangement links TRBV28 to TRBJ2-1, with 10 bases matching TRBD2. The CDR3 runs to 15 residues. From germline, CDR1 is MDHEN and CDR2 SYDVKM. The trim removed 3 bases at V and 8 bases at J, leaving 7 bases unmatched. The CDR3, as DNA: TGTGCCAGCAGTTTTATAGCGGGAGGTCGGGATGAGCAGTTCTTC. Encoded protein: CASSFIAGGRDEQFF.

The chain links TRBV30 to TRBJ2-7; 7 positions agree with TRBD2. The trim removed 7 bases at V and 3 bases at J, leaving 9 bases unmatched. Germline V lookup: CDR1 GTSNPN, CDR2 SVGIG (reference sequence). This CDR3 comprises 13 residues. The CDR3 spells CASLREGLYEQYF. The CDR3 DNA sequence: TGTGCCTCTCTCAGGGAGGGACTCTACGAGCAGTACTTC.

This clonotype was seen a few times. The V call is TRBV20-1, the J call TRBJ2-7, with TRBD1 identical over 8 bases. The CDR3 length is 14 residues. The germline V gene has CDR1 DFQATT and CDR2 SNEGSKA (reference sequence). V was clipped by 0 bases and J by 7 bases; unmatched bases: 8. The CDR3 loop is CSARDPRTGPEQYF. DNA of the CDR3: TGCAGTGCTAGAGATCCTAGGACAGGGCCTGAGCAGTACTTC.

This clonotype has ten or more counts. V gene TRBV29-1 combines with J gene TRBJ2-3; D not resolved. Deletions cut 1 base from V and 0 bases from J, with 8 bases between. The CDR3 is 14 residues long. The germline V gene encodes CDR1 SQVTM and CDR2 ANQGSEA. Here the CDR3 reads CSVEVFESTDTQYF. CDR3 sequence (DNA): TGCAGCGTTGAAGTCTTCGAAAGCACAGATACGCAGTATTTT.

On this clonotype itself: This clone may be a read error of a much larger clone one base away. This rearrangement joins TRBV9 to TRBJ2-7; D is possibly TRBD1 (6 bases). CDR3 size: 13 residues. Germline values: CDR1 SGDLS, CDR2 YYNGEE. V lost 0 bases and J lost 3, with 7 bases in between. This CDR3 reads CASSVEGDYEQYF. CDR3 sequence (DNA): TGTGCCAGCAGCGTAGAGGGGGACTACGAGCAGTACTTC.

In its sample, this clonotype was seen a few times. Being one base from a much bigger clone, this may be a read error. The CDR3 bases are TGTGCCAGCCGTACAGCGGGAAGCTCCTACGAGCAGTACTTC. This codes for CASRTAGSSYEQYF. This rearrangement joins TRBV12-3 or TRBV12-4 to TRBJ2-7; 7 bases map to TRBD2. The V segment lost 8 bases and the J segment 0 bases; nucleotides outside the gene matches: 7. There are 14 residues in the CDR3.

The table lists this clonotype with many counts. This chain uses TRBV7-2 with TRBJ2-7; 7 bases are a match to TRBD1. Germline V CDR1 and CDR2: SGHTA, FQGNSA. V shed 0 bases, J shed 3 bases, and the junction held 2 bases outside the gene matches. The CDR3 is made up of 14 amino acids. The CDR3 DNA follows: TGTGCCAGCAGCTTAGCGGACAGGCTCTACGAGCAGTACTTC. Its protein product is CASSLADRLYEQYF.

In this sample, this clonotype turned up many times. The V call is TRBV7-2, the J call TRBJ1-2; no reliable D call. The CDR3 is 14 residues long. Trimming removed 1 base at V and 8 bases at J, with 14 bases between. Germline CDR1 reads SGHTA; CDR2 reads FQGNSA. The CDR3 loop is CASSLEGGIGGYTF. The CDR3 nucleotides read TGTGCCAGCAGCTTAGAGGGCGGGATTGGAGGCTACACCTTC.

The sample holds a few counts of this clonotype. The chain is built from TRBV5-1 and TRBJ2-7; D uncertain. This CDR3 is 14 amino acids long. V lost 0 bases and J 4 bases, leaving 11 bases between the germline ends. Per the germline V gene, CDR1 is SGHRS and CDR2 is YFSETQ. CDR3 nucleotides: TGCGCCAGCAGCTTGGCAAGTGCGATTTACGAGCAGTACTTC. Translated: CASSLASAIYEQYF.

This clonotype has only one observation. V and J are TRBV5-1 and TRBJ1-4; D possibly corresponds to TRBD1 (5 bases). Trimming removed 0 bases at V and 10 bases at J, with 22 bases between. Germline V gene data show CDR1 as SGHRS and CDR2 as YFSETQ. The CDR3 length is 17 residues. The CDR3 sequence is CASSLGSRRGTSGKLFF. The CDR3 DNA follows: TGCGCCAGCAGCTTGGGATCTCGTCGCGGGACGTCCGGAAAACTGTTTTTT.

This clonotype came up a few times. In nucleotides, the CDR3 is TGTGCCAGCAGTTATTCGACGATGGACAGGGGGCTCACAGATACGCAGTATTTT. Protein product: CASSYSTMDRGLTDTQYF. The chain is built from TRBV6-5 and TRBJ2-3, with 11 bases that match TRBD1. The CDR3 covers 18 residues. Trimming took 3 bases from V and 2 from J; bases not matched to a gene: 10. The germline CDR1 and CDR2 sequences are MNHEY and SVGAGI.

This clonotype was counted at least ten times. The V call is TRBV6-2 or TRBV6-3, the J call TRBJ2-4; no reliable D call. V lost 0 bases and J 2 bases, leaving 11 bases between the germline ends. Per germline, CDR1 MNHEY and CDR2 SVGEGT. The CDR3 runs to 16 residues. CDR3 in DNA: TGTGCCAGCAGTTACTCGAGGTCCCCCCCCAAAAACATTCAGTACTTC. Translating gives CASSYSRSPPKNIQYF.

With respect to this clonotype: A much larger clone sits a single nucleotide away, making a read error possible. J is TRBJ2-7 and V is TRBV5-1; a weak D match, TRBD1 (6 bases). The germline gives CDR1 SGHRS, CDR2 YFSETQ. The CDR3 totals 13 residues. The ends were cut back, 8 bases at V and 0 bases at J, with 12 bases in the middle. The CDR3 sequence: CARHREASYEQYF. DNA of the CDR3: TGCGCCAGGCACAGGGAAGCCTCCTACGAGCAGTACTTC.

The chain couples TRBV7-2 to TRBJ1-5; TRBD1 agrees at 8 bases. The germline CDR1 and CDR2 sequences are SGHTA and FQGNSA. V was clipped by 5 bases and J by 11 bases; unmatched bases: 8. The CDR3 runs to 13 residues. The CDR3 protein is CASSQDRAKSQHF. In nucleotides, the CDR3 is TGTGCCAGCAGCCAGGACAGGGCCAAATCCCAGCATTTT.

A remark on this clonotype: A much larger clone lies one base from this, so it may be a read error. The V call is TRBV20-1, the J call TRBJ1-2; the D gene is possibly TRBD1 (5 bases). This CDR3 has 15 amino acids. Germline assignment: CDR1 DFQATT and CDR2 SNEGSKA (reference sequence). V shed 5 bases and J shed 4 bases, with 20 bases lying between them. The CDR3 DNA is TGCAGTGCTTCAGTACAGGCCGAGGAGCGCTATGGCTACACCTTC. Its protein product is CSASVQAEERYGYTF.